The 5 T cell receptor beta chains reported below all come from one sample, sequenced in a study of cytomegalovirus exposure and HLA in healthy donors. Both 60 Vbeta primers and 13 Jbeta primers went into the PCR. Using immunoSEQ multiplex PCR, the repertoire was profiled, and TCRdb retains in-frame clones only, with some absent. The table lists about 57,000 clones, approximately 80% of them singletons, with about 4.3% in the top ten. The specimen was PBMCs. The receptors were sampled from a man aged 30-40 years in good health and CMV-seronegative.

This clone was recorded a few times. This rearrangement joins TRBV2 to TRBJ1-6, with D possibly TRBD1 on 6 matching bases. V dropped 0 bases and J dropped 10 bases, with 7 bases sitting between them. Germline-derived CDR1 and CDR2 are SNHLY and FYNNEI. The CDR3 sequence is 13 residues long. CDR3 amino acids: CASSEAGASPLHF. In nucleotides, the CDR3 is TGTGCCAGCAGTGAAGCGGGGGCGTCACCCCTCCACTTT.

The chain uses TRBV4-2 and TRBJ1-6; D not resolved. Per germline, CDR1 LGHNA and CDR2 YNFKEQ. The CDR3 is 15 residues long. Deletions cut 0 bases from V and 7 bases from J, with 10 bases between. The CDR3: CASSQEGTGNSPLHF. CDR3 nucleotide sequence: TGTGCCAGCAGCCAAGAGGGCACTGGGAATTCACCCCTCCACTTT.

This clone was found a few times. In nucleotides, the CDR3 is TGCGCCAGCAGCACATCGACAGGGGCGGAGACCCAGTACTTC. It yields the protein CASSTSTGAETQYF. The rearrangement uses TRBV5-1 and TRBJ2-5; 8 bases match TRBD1. CDR1 is SGHRS and CDR2 is YFSETQ in the germline V gene. V was clipped by 4 bases and J by 5 bases; unmatched bases: 7. The CDR3 runs 14 residues.

V is TRBV27 and J is TRBJ2-2, with a possible D match to TRBD2 (6 bases). CDR1 and CDR2 (germline): MNHEY, SMNVEV (reference sequence). The V end was cut by 6 bases, the J end by 5 bases, with 16 bases between. The CDR3 has 15 residues. The CDR3 region has the DNA TGTGCCAGCAGCCCGGAGTTAGGACTAACCGGGGAGCTGTTTTTT. Its protein product is CASSPELGLTGELFF.

The chain combines TRBV6-5 with TRBJ2-7, with TRBD2 matching over 12 bases. The CDR3 consists of 15 residues. Germline V gene lookup returns CDR1 MNHEY and CDR2 SVGAGI. V was clipped by 4 bases and J by 6 bases; unmatched bases: 7. CDR3 loop: CASSFETSGRTEQYF. CDR3 DNA: TGTGCCAGCAGTTTCGAGACTAGCGGGAGAACCGAGCAGTACTTC.